The clone carrying this T cell receptor beta chain was seen at least ten times. TCRdb reprocessed the 5' RACE reads with MiXCR, giving one entry per CDR3 protein. This table holds over 150,000 distinct CDR3 sequences, approximately 6.2% found once. V was pared by 6 bases and J by 7 bases, with 7 bases of the junction left unmatched. The germline CDR1 and CDR2 sequences are SGHTA and FQGNSA. The CDR3 consists of 14 residues. The data originate from a study of T cells after yellow fever vaccination. The V and J genes are TRBV7-2 and TRBJ2-1, with 9 bases that match TRBD1. The sequenced sample was CD4+ T cells sorted from PBMCs, obtained on the day of the first yellow fever vaccination. This TCR was sampled from a man aged 18 to 30 who received the YFV17D yellow fever vaccine. The CDR3 DNA sequence: TGTGCCAGCAGTCCAAGACAGGGGGAAAATGAGCAGTTCTTC. Protein sequence: CASSPRQGENEQFF.